This T cell receptor beta chain was sequenced in a study of blood T cell repertoires in COVID-19. Study-level information: The United States, Italy and Spain provided the acute and convalescent COVID-19 samples.

Some clones are missing from TCRdb's copy, which holds only in-frame ones; the method was immunoSEQ multiplex PCR. The top ten hold roughly 1.9% of the sample, which has 150,000 to 200,000 clones, about 83% seen once. Sequenced: peripheral blood. The sequence was obtained from a woman aged 80 or over with acute or convalescent COVID-19.

CDR3 in amino acids: CSARVVRAQYF. The CDR3 coding sequence is TGCAGTGCTAGGGTGGTGAGGGCCCAGTACTTC. The chain is built from TRBV20-1 and TRBJ2-5; TRBD2 might be the D (5 bases). The CDR3 consists of 11 residues. Germline V CDR1 and CDR2: DFQATT, SNEGSKA (reference sequence). Trimming removed 3 bases from V and 9 bases from J, with 11 bases in between.